Listed below are T cell receptor beta chains from one sample, sequenced in a study of blood T cell repertoires in COVID-19. Produced via immunoSEQ multiplex PCR; TCRdb's table is partial and in-frame only. The sample has about 180,000 clones, roughly 77% seen once. Sequencing used peripheral blood. The source is a woman older than 75 with COVID-19, enrolled during active disease. Each CDR3 is given with its conserved first and last residue. A D gene is named only where the DNA matches it firmly. Clone size appears in some rows only: once, few, many, or a class for an expanded clone.

v_gene,j_gene,abundance,d_gene,CDR3aa,CDR3nt
TRBV7-9,TRBJ1-6,NA,NA,CASSFTGSSPLHF,TGTGCCAGCAGCTTCACAGGATCCTCACCCCTCCACTTT
TRBV5-6,TRBJ2-3,NA,TRBD2,CASSSILAGARTDTQYF,TGTGCCAGCAGCTCCATACTAGCGGGGGCCCGCACAGATACGCAGTATTTT
TRBV3-1/TRBV3-2,TRBJ2-5,NA,TRBD1,CASSKRGGQGAETQYF,TGTGCCAGCAGCAAACGGGGAGGACAGGGGGCCGAGACCCAGTACTTC
TRBV11-2,TRBJ2-1,NA,TRBD2,CASSLVAGAHNEQFF,TGTGCCAGCAGCCTCGTAGCGGGAGCCCACAATGAGCAGTTCTTC
TRBV5-4,TRBJ1-2,NA,NA,CASSLVGLYGYTF,TGTGCCAGCAGCTTGGTGGGACTTTATGGCTACACCTTC
TRBV19,TRBJ2-3,NA,NA,CASSERGGVRSDTQYF,TGTGCCAGTAGTGAGCGAGGCGGGGTAAGGTCAGATACGCAGTATTTT
TRBV20-1,TRBJ2-3,once,NA,CSARVVRTQYF,TGCAGTGCTAGAGTCGTCCGTACGCAGTATTTT
TRBV5-6,TRBJ2-3,NA,NA,CASSVRDLPDSTDTQYF,TGTGCCAGCAGCGTAAGGGACTTGCCTGATAGCACAGATACGCAGTATTTT
TRBV27,TRBJ1-5,few,TRBD1,CASSDRGPDQPQHF,TGTGCCAGCAGTGACAGGGGGCCCGATCAGCCCCAGCATTTT
TRBV20-1,TRBJ2-1,NA,TRBD1,CSASWTGKNNEQFF,TGCAGTGCTAGTTGGACAGGGAAAAACAATGAGCAGTTCTTC
TRBV10-2,TRBJ2-3,NA,NA,CASRTGGLTDTQYF,TGCGCCAGCAGGACCGGGGGACTCACAGATACGCAGTATTTT
TRBV11-3,TRBJ2-7,NA,NA,CASRQGFRDEQYF,TGTGCCAGCAGACAGGGTTTTCGGGACGAGCAGTACTTC
TRBV28,TRBJ2-1,NA,NA,CASSLAGDNEQFF,TGTGCCAGCAGTTTAGCGGGTGACAATGAGCAGTTCTTC
TRBV27,TRBJ2-7,NA,TRBD2,CASSSSGRGTYEQYF,TGTGCCAGCAGTTCCAGCGGGAGAGGGACCTACGAGCAGTACTTC
TRBV19,TRBJ1-1,NA,NA,CASSIAESTEAFF,TGTGCCAGTAGTATAGCAGAAAGCACTGAAGCTTTCTTT
TRBV29-1,TRBJ1-2,NA,NA,CSVGGQGRDLYGYTF,TGCAGCGTTGGGGGGCAGGGTCGTGACCTCTATGGCTACACCTTC
TRBV2,TRBJ2-4,NA,NA,CASKEEAKNIQYF,TGTGCCAGCAAGGAGGAAGCCAAAAACATTCAGTACTTC
TRBV27,TRBJ2-1,NA,TRBD2,CASSKLAGGQGEQFF,TGTGCCAGCAGTAAACTAGCGGGAGGGCAGGGTGAGCAGTTCTTC
TRBV19,TRBJ1-5,NA,NA,CATRQQDAGLNQPQHF,TGTGCCACGCGGCAACAGGACGCGGGGTTGAATCAGCCCCAGCATTTT
TRBV28,TRBJ2-5,NA,TRBD2,CASSLSLAGGPMAQYF,TGTGCCAGCAGTTTGTCACTAGCGGGAGGGCCGATGGCCCAGTACTTC
TRBV28,TRBJ1-6,NA,NA,CASSFSRLANSPLHF,TGTGCCAGCAGTTTCTCCCGATTGGCTAATTCACCCCTCCACTTT
TRBV11-3,TRBJ1-1,NA,TRBD1,CASSLQGTVARGVNTEAFF,TGTGCCAGCAGCCTACAGGGGACAGTCGCAAGAGGCGTCAACACTGAAGCTTTCTTT
TRBV28,TRBJ2-1,NA,NA,CASSGTYNEQFF,TGTGCCAGCAGCGGGACTTACAATGAGCAGTTCTTC
TRBV27,TRBJ2-5,NA,TRBD1,CASTKTGRETQYF,TGTGCCAGCACGAAGACAGGGAGAGAGACCCAGTACTTC
TRBV11-1,TRBJ2-7,NA,NA,CASSLLLGEHEQYF,TGTGCCAGCAGCTTACTCCTAGGGGAACACGAGCAGTACTTC
TRBV10-1,TRBJ2-7,NA,NA,CASTPRTDTYEQYF,TGCGCCAGCACCCCCCGGACAGACACTTACGAGCAGTACTTC
TRBV9,TRBJ2-7,few,TRBD2,CASSVDPGGSYEQYF,TGTGCCAGCAGCGTAGACCCGGGAGGGTCCTACGAGCAGTACTTC
TRBV20-1,TRBJ1-1,NA,TRBD1,CSASRTGGDTEAFF,TGCAGTGCTAGTCGGACAGGGGGGGACACTGAAGCTTTCTTT
TRBV2,TRBJ2-2,many,NA,CASSGHSAGTGELFF,TGTGCCAGCAGTGGGCATTCGGCAGGCACCGGGGAGCTGTTTTTT
TRBV2,TRBJ2-3,NA,TRBD2,CASSEWAGGSTDTQYF,TGTGCCAGCAGTGAGTGGGCGGGAGGGAGCACAGATACGCAGTATTTT
TRBV9,TRBJ2-1,NA,NA,CASSLTGGGTNEQFF,TGTGCCAGCAGCTTAACAGGAGGGGGCACCAATGAGCAGTTCTTC
TRBV7-6,TRBJ2-1,NA,NA,CASSLAGAPYNEQFF,TGTGCCAGCAGCTTAGCGGGAGCCCCCTACAATGAGCAGTTCTTC
TRBV6-6,TRBJ1-2,once,TRBD1,CASSKTGDSLYGYTF,TGTGCCAGCAGCAAGACAGGGGATAGCCTCTATGGCTACACCTTC
TRBV27,TRBJ2-7,NA,TRBD1,CASSWDRGREQYF,TGTGCCAGCAGTTGGGACAGGGGCAGGGAGCAGTACTTC
TRBV25-1,TRBJ2-7,NA,NA,CASQEDYEQYF,TGTGCCAGTCAGGAAGACTACGAGCAGTACTTC
TRBV3-1/TRBV3-2,TRBJ2-3,NA,NA,CASSQSTDTQYF,TGTGCCAGCAGCCAGTCAACAGATACGCAGTATTTT
TRBV6-2/TRBV6-3,TRBJ1-2,NA,NA,CASSPGYGYTF,TGTGCCAGCAGTCCCGGCTATGGCTACACCTTC
TRBV4-1,TRBJ1-2,NA,NA,CASSQDGGGYGYTF,TGCGCCAGCAGCCAAGATGGGGGGGGCTATGGCTACACCTTC